The 19 T cell receptor beta chains reported below all come from one sample, sequenced in a study of monozygotic twins with inflammatory bowel disease. With the 5' RACE reads reprocessed, TCRdb shows one record per CDR3 protein and no DNA. Its table lists around 380,000 distinct CDR3 sequences. The sequenced sample consisted of blood. Receptor source: a human donor with ulcerative colitis or Crohn's disease, or a healthy co-twin of an affected twin (not recorded which).

CDR3: CASSVSGGLNTEAFF. The chain is built from TRBV9 and TRBJ1-1; the D gene TCRdb calls, TRBD1, cannot be checked with no DNA. The CDR3 totals 15 residues. Germline V lookup: CDR1 SGDLS, CDR2 YYNGEE.

The CDR3 sequence is CSAPTPSDTGELFF. V usage is TRBV20-1 and J usage is TRBJ2-2; checking the TCRdb D call of TRBD2 is not possible without DNA. The germline gives CDR1 DFQATT, CDR2 SNEGSKA (reference sequence). The CDR3 consists of 14 residues.

The V and J genes are TRBV7-9 and TRBJ1-5; the TCRdb call, TRBD1, lacks DNA for checking. In germline, CDR1 is SEHNR, CDR2 FQNEAQ (reference sequence). The CDR3 spans 17 residues. The CDR3 sequence is CASSLGGGQYSNQPQHF.

This chain joins TRBV20-1 and TRBJ2-7; TCRdb's D gene call, TRBD1, goes unchecked for lack of DNA. The CDR3 sequence is 13 residues long. Germline assignment: CDR1 DFQATT and CDR2 SNEGSKA (reference sequence). CDR3 amino acids: CSARRTPGVGQYF.

The J gene is TRBJ2-3, the V gene TRBV15; TCRdb reports TRBD1, a call that lacks DNA to check it against. The CDR3 has 13 amino acids. The germline V gene encodes CDR1 LNHNV and CDR2 YYDKDF (reference sequence). The CDR3 sequence: CATSPGKTDTQYF.

V gene TRBV5-1 combines with J gene TRBJ2-1; TCRdb proposes TRBD1, but this gene call is untestable without DNA. This CDR3 has 14 amino acids. Germline V gives CDR1 SGHRS, CDR2 YFSETQ. The CDR3 region is CASSSGQTNNEQFF. The full variable domain, completed using reference TRBV5-1 and TRBJ2-1, is KAGVTQTPRYLIKTRGQQVTLSCSPISGHRSVSWYQQTPGQGLQFLFEYFSETQRNKGNFPGRFSGRQFSNSRSEMNVSTLELGDSALYLCASSSGQTNNEQFFGPGTRLTVL.

The genes are TRBV5-1 and TRBJ1-2; no DNA is available, so the TRBD1 call from TCRdb remains unchecked. Germline CDR1 reads SGHRS; CDR2 reads YFSETQ. The CDR3 is made up of 17 amino acids. The CDR3 region is CASSSQPGGGTNYGYTF.

The rearrangement links TRBV5-1 to TRBJ2-2; lacking DNA, the TRBD2 call made by TCRdb goes unchecked. Per the germline V gene, CDR1 is SGHRS and CDR2 is YFSETQ. The CDR3 contains 17 residues. CDR3 region: CASSSPRWERGTGELFF.

J is TRBJ1-4 and V is TRBV18; TCRdb gives TRBD1 as the D gene, but with no DNA this cannot be confirmed. This CDR3 has 15 residues. Germline V CDR1 and CDR2: KGHSH, LQKENI. CDR3 sequence: CASSRGQQPNEKLFF.

The chain has TRBV20-1 and TRBJ2-7; there is no DNA to check the TCRdb D call of TRBD2. CDR1 DFQATT and CDR2 SNEGSKA come from the germline V gene (reference sequence). The CDR3 contains 16 residues. The CDR3 here is CSARASGPRSSYEQYF.

This rearrangement joins TRBV3-1 to TRBJ2-1; TCRdb's D gene call, TRBD1, goes unchecked for lack of DNA. Germline V gives CDR1 LGHDT, CDR2 YNNKEL (reference sequence). The CDR3 loop spans 17 amino acids. This CDR3 is CASSQDPSRGEVNEQFF.

This sequence joins TRBV28 and TRBJ2-5; TCRdb proposes TRBD1, but this gene call is untestable without DNA. Germline V gene lookup returns CDR1 MDHEN and CDR2 SYDVKM. The CDR3 is 14 residues long. CDR3 region: CASSPPTRKETQYF.

The V gene is TRBV28, the J gene TRBJ1-1. In germline, CDR1 is MDHEN, CDR2 SYDVKM. This CDR3 has 14 amino acids. The CDR3 loop reads CASTAAIVNTEAFF.

The chain is built from TRBV6-5 and TRBJ2-1; TCRdb indicates TRBD1, and absent DNA this call remains unverified. Germline V lookup: CDR1 MNHEY, CDR2 SVGAGI. The CDR3 length is 13 residues. The chain's CDR3 is CASHGPGHNEQFF.

The CDR3 reads CASSQDTVGALHF. The chain is built from TRBV4-2 and TRBJ1-6. This CDR3 contains 13 residues. Germline V lookup: CDR1 LGHNA, CDR2 YNFKEQ.

The chain uses TRBV12-3 or TRBV12-4 and TRBJ2-2. This CDR3 is built from 13 residues. The CDR3 sequence is CASSFRGPGELFF.

The chain links TRBV12-3 or TRBV12-4 to TRBJ2-3; TCRdb designates TRBD2, a call that cannot be tested without DNA. The CDR3 spans 15 residues. CDR3: CASSPLAGARYTQYF.

The V and J genes are TRBV29-1 and TRBJ2-7; TCRdb's D gene call, TRBD2, goes unchecked for lack of DNA. Per germline, CDR1 SQVTM and CDR2 ANQGSEA. The CDR3 extends over 16 amino acids. This chain's CDR3 is CSVVWRENPRSYEQYF.

This chain links TRBV7-2 with TRBJ2-7; there is no DNA to check the TCRdb D call of TRBD1. Germline assignment: CDR1 SGHTA and CDR2 FQGNSA. CDR3 length: 15 amino acids. CDR3 in amino acids: CASSLHYRDTLEQYF. Supplemented by reference TRBV7-2 and TRBJ2-7, the full variable domain reads GAGVSQSPSNKVTEKGKDVELRCDPISGHTALYWYRQSLGQGLEFLIYFQGNSAPDKSGLPSDRFSAERTGGSVSTLTIQRTQQEDSAVYLCASSLHYRDTLEQYFGPGTRLTVT.